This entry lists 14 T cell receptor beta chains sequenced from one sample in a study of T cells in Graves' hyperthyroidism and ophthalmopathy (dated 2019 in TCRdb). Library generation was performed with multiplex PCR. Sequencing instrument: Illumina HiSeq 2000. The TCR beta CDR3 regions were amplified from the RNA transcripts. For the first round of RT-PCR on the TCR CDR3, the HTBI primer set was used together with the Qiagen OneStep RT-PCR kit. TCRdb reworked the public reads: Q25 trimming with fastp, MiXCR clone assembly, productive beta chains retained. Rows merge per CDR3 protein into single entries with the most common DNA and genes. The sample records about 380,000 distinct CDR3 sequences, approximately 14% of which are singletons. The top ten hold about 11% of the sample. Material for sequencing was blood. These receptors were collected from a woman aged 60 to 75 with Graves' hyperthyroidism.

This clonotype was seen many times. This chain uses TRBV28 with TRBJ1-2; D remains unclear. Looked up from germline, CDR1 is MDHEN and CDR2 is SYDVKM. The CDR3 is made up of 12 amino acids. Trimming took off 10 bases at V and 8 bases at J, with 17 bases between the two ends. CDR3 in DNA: TGTGCCACTATAACAGCGTTCGACGGCTACACCTTC. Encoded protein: CATITAFDGYTF.

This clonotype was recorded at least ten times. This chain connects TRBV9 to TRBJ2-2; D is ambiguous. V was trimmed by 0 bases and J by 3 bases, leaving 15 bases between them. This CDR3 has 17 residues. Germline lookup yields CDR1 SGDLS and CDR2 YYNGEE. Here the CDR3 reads CASSVELRNTDTGELFF. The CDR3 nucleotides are TGTGCCAGCAGCGTAGAATTAAGGAATACGGACACCGGGGAGCTGTTTTTT.

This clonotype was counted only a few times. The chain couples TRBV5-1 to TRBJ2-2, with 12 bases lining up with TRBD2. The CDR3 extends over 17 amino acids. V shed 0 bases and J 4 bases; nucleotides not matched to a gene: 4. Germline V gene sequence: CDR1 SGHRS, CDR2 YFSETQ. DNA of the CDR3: TGCGCCAGCAGCTTGGCTGGACTAGCGGGAAGCACCGGGGAGCTGTTTTTT. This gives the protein CASSLAGLAGSTGELFF.

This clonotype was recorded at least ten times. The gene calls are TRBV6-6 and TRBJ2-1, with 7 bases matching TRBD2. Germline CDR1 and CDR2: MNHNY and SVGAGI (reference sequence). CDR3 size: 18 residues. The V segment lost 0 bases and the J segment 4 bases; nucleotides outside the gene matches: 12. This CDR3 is CASSYSFSVPSGYNEQFF. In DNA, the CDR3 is TGTGCCAGCAGTTACTCGTTCTCGGTGCCTAGCGGTTACAATGAGCAGTTCTTC.

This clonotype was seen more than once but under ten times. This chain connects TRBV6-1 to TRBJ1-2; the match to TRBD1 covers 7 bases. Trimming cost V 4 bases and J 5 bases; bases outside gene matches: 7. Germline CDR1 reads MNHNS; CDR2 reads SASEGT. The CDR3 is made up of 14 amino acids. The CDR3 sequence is CASSGGGDSYGYTF. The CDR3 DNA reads TGTGCCAGCAGTGGGGGCGGGGACAGTTATGGCTACACCTTC.

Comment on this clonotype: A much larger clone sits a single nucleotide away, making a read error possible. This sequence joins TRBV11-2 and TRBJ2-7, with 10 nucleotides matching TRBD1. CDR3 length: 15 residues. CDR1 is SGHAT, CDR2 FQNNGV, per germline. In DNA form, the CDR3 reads TGTGCCAGCAGCTTAGTTGGGACAGGGGAATACGGGCAGTACTTC. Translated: CASSLVGTGEYGQYF.

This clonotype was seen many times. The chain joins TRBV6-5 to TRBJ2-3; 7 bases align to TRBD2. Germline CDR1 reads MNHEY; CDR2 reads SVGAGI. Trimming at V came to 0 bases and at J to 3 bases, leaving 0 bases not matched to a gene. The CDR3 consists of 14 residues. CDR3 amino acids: CASSYSRETDTQYF. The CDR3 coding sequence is TGTGCCAGCAGTTACTCGCGGGAGACAGATACGCAGTATTTT.

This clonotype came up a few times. DNA of the CDR3: TGTGCCAGCAGCGCCTACGGGACAGGGGGCGATGGAAACACCATATATTTT. Translating gives CASSAYGTGGDGNTIYF. The V call is TRBV9, the J call TRBJ1-3; 12 nucleotides line up with TRBD1. With V trimmed by 3 bases and J by 3 bases, 7 bases remained unmatched. This CDR3 has 17 residues. CDR1 SGDLS and CDR2 YYNGEE come from the germline V gene.

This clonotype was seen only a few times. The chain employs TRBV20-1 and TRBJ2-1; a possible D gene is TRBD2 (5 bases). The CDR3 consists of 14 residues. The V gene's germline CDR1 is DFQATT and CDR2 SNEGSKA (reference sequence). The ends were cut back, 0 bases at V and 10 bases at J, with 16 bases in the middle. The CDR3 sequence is CSARDAPSPGEQFF. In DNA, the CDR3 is TGCAGTGCTAGAGATGCCCCTAGTCCGGGGGAGCAGTTCTTC.

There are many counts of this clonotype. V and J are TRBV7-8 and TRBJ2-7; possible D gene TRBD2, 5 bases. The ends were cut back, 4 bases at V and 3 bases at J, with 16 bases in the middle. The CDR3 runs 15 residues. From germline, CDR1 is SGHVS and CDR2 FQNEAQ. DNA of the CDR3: TGTGCCAGCAGCTCCGGAGGAGGAGGCCTCTACGAGCAGTACTTC. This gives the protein CASSSGGGGLYEQYF.

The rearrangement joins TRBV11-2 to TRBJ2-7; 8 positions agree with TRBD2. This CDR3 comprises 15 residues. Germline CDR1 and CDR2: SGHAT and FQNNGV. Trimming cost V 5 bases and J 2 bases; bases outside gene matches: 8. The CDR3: CASSQIPGLAYEQYF. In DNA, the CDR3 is TGTGCCAGCAGCCAAATCCCGGGACTAGCCTACGAGCAGTACTTC.

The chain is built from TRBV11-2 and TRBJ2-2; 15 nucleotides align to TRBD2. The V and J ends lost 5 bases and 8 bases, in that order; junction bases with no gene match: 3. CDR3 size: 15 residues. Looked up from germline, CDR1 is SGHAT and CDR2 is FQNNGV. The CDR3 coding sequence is TGTGCCAGCAGCAGCGGGACTAGCGGGGGGGGGGAGCTGTTTTTT. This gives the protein CASSSGTSGGGELFF.

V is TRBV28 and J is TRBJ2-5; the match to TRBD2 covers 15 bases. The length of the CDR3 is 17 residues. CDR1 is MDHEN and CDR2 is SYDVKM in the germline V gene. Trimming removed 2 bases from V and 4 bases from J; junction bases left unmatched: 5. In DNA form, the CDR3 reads TGTGCCAGCAGTTTAATGGGACTAGCGGGAGGTGGAGAGACCCAGTACTTC. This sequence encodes CASSLMGLAGGGETQYF.

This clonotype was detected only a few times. The CDR3 sequence: CASSLALGQLDEQFF. Written as DNA, the CDR3 is TGTGCCAGCAGCTTAGCATTGGGACAGTTAGATGAGCAGTTCTTC. The genes are TRBV11-3 and TRBJ2-1; TRBD1 aligns across 7 bases. Unmatched junction bases numbered 8, after V lost 1 base and J lost 8 bases. This CDR3 contains 15 residues. Per the germline V gene, CDR1 is SGHNT and CDR2 is YENEEA.